Listed here are 27 T cell receptor beta chains from one sample, sequenced in a study of regulatory T cells in long-lasting Graves disease (dated by TCRdb to the early 2020s). The sample's time point label, in plain terms: persistent/refractory GD, antithyroid drugs over 5 years with positive TRAb. For both TCR sequencing and RNA sequencing, RNA was extracted from PBMCs using TRIzol. The library was made by multiplex PCR. The sequencing machine was an Illumina HiSeq 4000. TCR beta libraries were built with iRepertoire HTBI primers and Arm-PCR amplification of CDR3 regions. TCRdb ran its own pipeline on the public reads, namely fastp trimming at Q25 and MiXCR clone calling, and kept in-frame beta chains. Each entry is one CDR3 protein sequence, shown with its most common DNA and genes. Here the sample has 350,000 to 450,000 distinct CDR3 sequences; 20% to 25% occur a single time. Of the sample, around 30% falls within the top ten clones.

The sample in question was peripheral blood mononuclear cells (PBMCs), obtained when the disease was refractory, from a patient treated with antithyroid drugs. These receptors originate from a woman in her 40s with Graves disease. Donor details come from another sample of the same person, matched by shared clones.

This clonotype was seen many times. J is TRBJ1-2 and V is TRBV6-5; 8 bases are shared with TRBD1. V trimming: 2 bases; J trimming: 2 bases; junction bases outside the gene matches: 4. The CDR3 length is 15 residues. Looked up from germline, CDR1 is MNHEY and CDR2 is SVGAGI. The DNA for the CDR3 is TGTGCCAGCAGTTACACCAGGGGGCAGAACTATGGCTACACCTTC. The encoded protein is CASSYTRGQNYGYTF.

The chain joins TRBV27 to TRBJ2-7; D possibly matches TRBD1 or TRBD2 (6 bases each). V was trimmed by 10 bases and J by 4 bases, leaving 17 bases between them. Germline lookup yields CDR1 MNHEY and CDR2 SMNVEV (reference sequence). The CDR3 loop spans 13 amino acids. The CDR3 loop is CATGGRGRYEQYF. The CDR3 region has the DNA TGTGCCACCGGGGGCAGGGGAAGGTACGAGCAGTACTTC.

The chain employs TRBV9 and TRBJ1-4; no definite D call. V was shortened by 0 bases and J by 0 bases, with 9 bases between the two germline ends. Germline CDR1 SGDLS, CDR2 YYNGEE. This CDR3 is 16 amino acids long. In nucleotides, the CDR3 is TGTGCCAGCAGCGTAGGCCCCACCGCAACTAATGAAAAACTGTTTTTT. Translated, it gives CASSVGPTATNEKLFF.

Only a few counts were recorded for this clonotype. CDR3 coding DNA: TGTGCCAGCAGCCTCTCCACCGGAAACACCATATATTTT. Translated: CASSLSTGNTIYF. This rearrangement joins TRBV7-9 to TRBJ1-3, with D uncertain. The V end lost 5 bases, the J end lost 4 bases, and 9 bases lay between the germline ends. Germline V gives CDR1 SEHNR, CDR2 FQNEAQ (reference sequence). The CDR3 length is 13 residues.

The chain carries TRBV28 and TRBJ1-2; no clear D gene. This CDR3 region has 13 residues. Per the germline V gene, CDR1 is MDHEN and CDR2 is SYDVKM. V lost 6 bases to trimming and J lost 4 bases, with 12 bases between them. In nucleotides, the CDR3 is TGTGCCAGCAGCCCAACGGGAACCTATGGCTACACCTTC. Residues: CASSPTGTYGYTF.

This clonotype was seen ten or more times. The chain recombines TRBV12-3 or TRBV12-4 with TRBJ2-7; D unresolved. The CDR3 runs to 12 residues. Trimming pared 10 bases from V and 0 bases from J, leaving 10 bases between. The CDR3 sequence is CATSFGSYEQYF. CDR3 coding DNA: TGTGCCACCTCCTTCGGCTCCTACGAGCAGTACTTC.

This clonotype was counted between two and nine times. This chain connects TRBV25-1 to TRBJ1-5; tentatively, D is TRBD1 (5 bases). The CDR3 runs to 15 residues. Trimming removed 3 bases from V and 3 bases from J, with 12 bases in between. Per germline, CDR1 MGHDK and CDR2 SYGVNS. The CDR3 nucleotides are TGTGCCAGCAGTGATGCGGGGGGGTCCAATCAGCCCCAGCATTTT. Its translation: CASSDAGGSNQPQHF.

This clonotype came up a few times. The chain uses TRBV20-1 and TRBJ2-1, with 8 positions matching TRBD2. Germline lookup yields CDR1 DFQATT and CDR2 SNEGSKA (reference sequence). The J segment lost 6 bases and the V segment lost 5 bases, leaving 6 bases of the junction unmatched. This CDR3 region has 13 residues. CDR3 region: CSAFGLALNEQFF. The CDR3 nucleotides read TGCAGTGCTTTTGGACTAGCCCTCAATGAGCAGTTCTTC.

This clonotype showed up just a few times. The chain recombines TRBV11-2 with TRBJ2-3, with D uncertain. V was trimmed by 5 bases and J by 5 bases, leaving 11 bases between them. Germline CDR1 is SGHAT and CDR2 is FQNNGV. This CDR3 region has 13 residues. The CDR3 sequence is CASSPQLRDTQYF. The CDR3 DNA reads TGTGCCAGCAGCCCCCAACTCCGAGATACGCAGTATTTT.

V and J are TRBV28 and TRBJ2-5; 9 bases fit TRBD1. CDR3 length: 15 residues. Germline CDR1 MDHEN, CDR2 SYDVKM. Losses at the gene ends were 4 bases for V and 4 bases for J; bases not matched to a gene: 7. The CDR3 DNA reads TGTGCCAGCAGTTCATCCGGGACAGGGCGAGAGACCCAGTACTTC. Translated, it gives CASSSSGTGRETQYF. The variable domain in full, completed from reference TRBV28 and TRBJ2-5, reads DVKVTQSSRYLVKRTGEKVFLECVQDMDHENMFWYRQDPGLGLRLIYFSYDVKMKEKGDIPEGYSVSREKKERFSLILESASTNQTSMYLCASSSSGTGRETQYFGPGTRLLVL.

Many counts were recorded for this clonotype. The chain is built from TRBV28 and TRBJ1-1, with D maybe TRBD1 (5 bases). This CDR3 contains 14 residues. CDR1 is MDHEN, CDR2 SYDVKM, per germline. V was pared by 3 bases and J by 0 bases, with 8 bases between. The CDR3 loop reads CASSFRQLNTEAFF. The CDR3 nucleotides are TGTGCCAGCAGTTTTCGACAGCTGAACACTGAAGCTTTCTTT.

This clonotype was counted a few times. This chain links TRBV10-3 with TRBJ2-6, with D perhaps matching TRBD1 or TRBD2 (5 bases each). CDR1 ENHRY and CDR2 SYGVKD come from the germline V gene. Trimming stripped 7 bases from V and 4 bases from J, with 17 bases between. The CDR3 runs 16 residues. As DNA, the CDR3 is TGTGCCATCAAGGGGACCGCGCTTCTCGGGGCCAACGTCCTGACTTTC. Translation: CAIKGTALLGANVLTF.

About this clonotype: Only one base separates this from a far larger clonotype, so it likely reflects a read error. The chain has TRBV28 and TRBJ2-7; 13 bases agree with TRBD2. Germline V lookup: CDR1 MDHEN, CDR2 SYDVKM. J was trimmed by 7 bases and V by 2 bases; bases with no gene match: 14. CDR3 length equals 18 residues. CDR3 in amino acids: CASSLRGGLAGNYNEQYF. The CDR3 DNA is TGTGCCAGCAGTTTACGCGGGGGACTAGCGGGAAATTACAATGAGCAGTACTTC. Full variable domain (rest looked up from reference TRBV28 and TRBJ2-7): DVKVTQSSRYLVKRTGEKVFLECVQDMDHENMFWYRQDPGLGLRLIYFSYDVKMKEKGDIPEGYSVSREKKERFSLILESASTNQTSMYLCASSLRGGLAGNYNEQYFGPGTRLTVT.

This clonotype appeared a few times. V is TRBV6-1 and J is TRBJ2-7; TRBD2 matches at 11 bases. V shed 8 bases and J 7 bases; nucleotides not matched to a gene: 16. Germline V gene data show CDR1 as MNHNS and CDR2 as SASEGT. This CDR3 comprises 16 residues. The CDR3 is CASARIQLAGADEQYF. CDR3 in DNA: TGTGCCAGCGCACGAATTCAACTAGCGGGAGCGGATGAGCAGTACTTC.

As DNA, the CDR3 is TGTGCCAGCAGCCAAACGGACAGAGACACCGGGGAGCTGTTTTTT. Protein: CASSQTDRDTGELFF. The gene calls are TRBV14 and TRBJ2-2, with D perhaps TRBD1 (6 bases). The CDR3 runs 15 residues. Germline V CDR1 and CDR2: SGHDN, FVKESK. Trimming left V 2 bases short and J 3 bases short, with 10 bases between.

This clonotype has a count of ten or more. This sequence joins TRBV11-2 and TRBJ2-4; D may be TRBD1 or TRBD2 (5 bases each). Germline CDR1 is SGHAT and CDR2 is FQNNGV. The CDR3 is made up of 14 amino acids. Trimming left V 3 bases short and J 7 bases short, with 13 bases between. This chain's CDR3 is CASSLRGYRNIQYF. For the CDR3, the DNA is TGTGCCAGCAGCTTGAGGGGTTATAGGAACATTCAGTACTTC.

This clonotype was recorded many times. An end of the junction does not agree with germline; a read error may underlie this. CDR3: CASSYSTDNTETFF. CDR3 sequence (DNA): TGTGCCAGCAGTTACTCGACAGACAACACTGAAACTTTCTTT. The chain couples TRBV6-5 to TRBJ1-1; tentative D call: TRBD1 (5 bases). The CDR3 has 14 residues. Germline V CDR1 and CDR2: MNHEY, SVGAGI.

The J gene is TRBJ2-5, the V gene TRBV9; D is ambiguous. Germline CDR1 SGDLS, CDR2 YYNGEE. V was clipped by 4 bases and J by 3 bases, with 13 bases between them. The CDR3 covers 14 residues. In nucleotides, the CDR3 is TGTGCCAGCAGCCAGACGGGTGGTGAAGAGACCCAGTACTTC. Protein: CASSQTGGEETQYF.

This clonotype has at least ten counts. The chain uses TRBV3-1 and TRBJ1-4, with D uncertain. The V and J ends lost 1 base and 10 bases respectively, with 4 bases between them. The CDR3 is 11 residues long. Looked up from germline, CDR1 is LGHDT and CDR2 is YNNKEL (reference sequence). CDR3 DNA: TGTGCCAGCAGCCAAGGGATAAAACTGTTTTTT. Protein sequence: CASSQGIKLFF.

The chain uses TRBV6-2 or TRBV6-3 and TRBJ2-7, with D possibly being TRBD2 (6 bases). Trimming removed 4 bases at V and 9 bases at J, with 13 bases between. Germline CDR1 and CDR2: MNHEY and SVGEGT. This CDR3 spans 12 amino acids. This CDR3 reads CASSLGLLGQYF. CDR3 DNA sequence: TGTGCCAGCAGTTTGGGACTCCTGGGGCAGTACTTC.

The chain carries TRBV27 and TRBJ1-5; D is possibly TRBD1 (5 bases). The CDR3 has 16 residues. V was clipped by 0 bases and J by 7 bases, with 16 bases between them. Looked up from germline, CDR1 is MNHEY and CDR2 is SMNVEV (reference sequence). CDR3 residues: CASSLSPAGRRQPQHF. The CDR3 coding sequence is TGTGCCAGCAGTTTATCGCCGGCAGGGCGACGACAGCCCCAGCATTTT.

This clonotype came up a few times. The J gene is TRBJ2-7, the V gene TRBV7-9; D remains ambiguous. Germline V gene data show CDR1 as SEHNR and CDR2 as FQNEAQ (reference sequence). V was cut by 1 base and J by 0 bases, with 13 bases left in between. The CDR3 consists of 16 residues. The CDR3, as DNA: TGTGCCAGCAGCTTAGATAGATATCTCTTCTCCTACGAGCAGTACTTC. As protein: CASSLDRYLFSYEQYF.

Ten or more counts support this clonotype. J is TRBJ2-2 and V is TRBV5-1; TRBD1 matches at 7 bases. CDR1 SGHRS and CDR2 YFSETQ come from the germline V gene. The CDR3 runs to 15 residues. J lost 3 bases, V lost 0 bases, and 2 bases had no gene match. CDR3 DNA: TGCGCCAGCAGCTTGGCCACAGGGGACACCGGGGAGCTGTTTTTT. Its translation is CASSLATGDTGELFF.

This sequence joins TRBV19 and TRBJ1-4; D remains unclear. CDR1 is LNHDA, CDR2 SQIVND, per germline (reference sequence). The CDR3 runs to 18 residues. V gave up 8 bases and J gave up 0 bases, with 22 bases separating them. CDR3 sequence (DNA): TGTGCCAGTTCGACGGGATCCTCAAGGTGGGCAACTAATGAAAAACTGTTTTTT. It translates to CASSTGSSRWATNEKLFF.

This clonotype was detected ten times or more. V and J are TRBV28 and TRBJ2-7, with D perhaps TRBD1 (6 bases). CDR3 length: 13 residues. Trimming shortened V by 6 bases and J by 5 bases, and 14 bases separated the two germline ends. Germline values: CDR1 MDHEN, CDR2 SYDVKM. Written as DNA, the CDR3 is TGTGCCAGCAGATTACAGGGTTTGGACGAGCAGTACTTC. Residues: CASRLQGLDEQYF.

The V call is TRBV20-1, the J call TRBJ1-1; 8 bases line up with TRBD1. V lost 1 base and J lost 0; bases outside the gene matches: 7. The germline CDR1 and CDR2 sequences are DFQATT and SNEGSKA (reference sequence). The CDR3 spans 16 residues. The CDR3 is CSARVLATGVNTEAFF. CDR3 coding DNA: TGCAGTGCTAGAGTTCTTGCGACAGGGGTGAACACTGAAGCTTTCTTT.

The chain carries TRBV5-1 and TRBJ2-3, with 12 bases matching TRBD2. CDR3 length: 16 residues. Unmatched junction bases numbered 3, after V lost 3 bases and J lost 1 base. Germline-derived CDR1 and CDR2 are SGHRS and YFSETQ. The CDR3 nucleotides read TGCGCCAGCAGCTCCCTAGCGGGAGGGGGCACAGATACGCAGTATTTT. This translates into CASSSLAGGGTDTQYF. The full variable domain, rest sourced from reference TRBV5-1 and TRBJ2-3, is KAGVTQTPRYLIKTRGQQVTLSCSPISGHRSVSWYQQTPGQGLQFLFEYFSETQRNKGNFPGRFSGRQFSNSRSEMNVSTLELGDSALYLCASSSLAGGGTDTQYFGPGTRLTVL.